Shown below are 9 T cell receptor beta chains from a single sample sequenced in a study of siplizumab effects on memory and regulatory T cells. TCRdb keeps only in-frame clones here, not all; method: immunoSEQ multiplex PCR. The sample carries 90,000 to 110,000 clones, about 90% recorded once. The sample taken for sequencing was Tregs sorted from blood. The receptors were gathered from a human donor in good health.

V is TRBV6-1 and J is TRBJ2-7, with no clear D. The length of the CDR3 is 11 residues. Germline V gene data show CDR1 as MNHNS and CDR2 as SASEGT. Trimming pared 2 bases from V and 5 bases from J, leaving 4 bases between. In DNA form, the CDR3 reads TGTGCCAGCAGTGAATGGGACGAGCAGTACTTC. It codes for CASSEWDEQYF.

The chain couples TRBV6-6 to TRBJ1-1; D is undetermined. The length of the CDR3 is 14 residues. V gave up 0 bases and J gave up 4 bases, with 9 bases separating them. CDR1 MNHNY and CDR2 SVGAGI come from the germline V gene (reference sequence). DNA for the CDR3: TGTGCCAGCAGTTACTCGTTTCGCGGCACTGAAGCTTTCTTT. Amino acids: CASSYSFRGTEAFF.

The chain joins TRBV19 to TRBJ1-5; no definite D call. The germline V gene encodes CDR1 LNHDA and CDR2 SQIVND (reference sequence). The V end lost 3 bases, the J end lost 9 bases, and 12 bases lay between the germline ends. The CDR3 totals 13 residues. CDR3 sequence (DNA): TGTGCCAGTAGTATTGTCATGAGCAGGCCCCAGCATTTT. Protein sequence: CASSIVMSRPQHF. Full variable domain (remainder filled in from reference TRBV19 and TRBJ1-5): DGGITQSPKYLFRKEGQNVTLSCEQNLNHDAMYWYRQDPGQGLRLIYYSQIVNDFQKGDIAEGYSVSREKKESFPLTVTSAQKNPTAFYLCASSIVMSRPQHFGDGTRLSIL.

This chain connects TRBV19 to TRBJ1-2, with unresolved D. Germline V gene sequence: CDR1 LNHDA, CDR2 SQIVND (reference sequence). The CDR3 is made up of 12 amino acids. Trimming left V 5 bases short and J 7 bases short, with 11 bases between. The CDR3 is CASSWAGVGYTF. CDR3 nucleotides: TGTGCCAGTAGTTGGGCTGGGGTTGGCTACACCTTC.

V gene TRBV20-1 combines with J gene TRBJ1-2; D is possibly TRBD1 (5 bases). The CDR3 spans 10 residues. The germline V gene encodes CDR1 DFQATT and CDR2 SNEGSKA (reference sequence). V was shortened by 6 bases and J by 9 bases, with 11 bases between the two germline ends. Here the CDR3 DNA reads TGCAGTGCAGCGACAGTGAGCTACACCTTC. Residues: CSAATVSYTF.

CDR3 loop: CASSLSSYEQYF. The DNA of the CDR3 is TGTGCCAGCAGCTTATCCTCCTACGAGCAGTACTTC. The chain recombines TRBV7-2 with TRBJ2-7; D gene ambiguous. V was pared by 2 bases and J by 0 bases, with 2 bases between. The germline CDR1 and CDR2 sequences are SGHTA and FQGNSA. CDR3 length: 12 amino acids.

The chain couples TRBV29-1 to TRBJ1-2; D is perhaps TRBD1 (5 bases). CDR1 is SQVTM, CDR2 ANQGSEA, per germline. This CDR3 spans 11 amino acids. V dropped 3 bases and J dropped 5 bases, with 7 bases sitting between them. The CDR3 region is CSVDREYGYTF. CDR3 DNA: TGCAGCGTTGACAGGGAATATGGCTACACCTTC.

The chain links TRBV7-2 to TRBJ2-5; D might be TRBD2 (5 bases). The CDR3 sequence is 15 residues long. Germline assignment: CDR1 SGHTA and CDR2 FQGNSA. V lost 5 bases, J lost 5 bases, and 18 bases lay in between. Here the CDR3 reads CASSQMVLVGETQYF. The CDR3 region has the DNA TGTGCCAGCAGCCAAATGGTACTAGTAGGGGAGACCCAGTACTTC.

This clone was seen more than once but under ten times. Other nucleotide sequences from this sample produce the same CDR3. V gene TRBV18 combines with J gene TRBJ1-5; 10 bases are shared with TRBD1. Germline V lookup: CDR1 KGHSH, CDR2 LQKENI. This CDR3 contains 15 residues. V lost 3 bases, J lost 5 bases, and 4 bases stayed unmatched. CDR3 region: CASSPLGQGDQPQHF. For the CDR3, the DNA is TGTGCCAGCTCACCCCTCGGACAGGGGGATCAGCCCCAGCATTTT.